A few counts support the clone carrying this T cell receptor (beta chain). The target antigen is unknown. These data are taken from a study of cytomegalovirus exposure and HLA in healthy donors. Study outcomes and limitations: Within a later analysis, the majority of CMV-associated TCR beta chains appeared HLA-restricted.

With V trimmed by 3 bases and J by 4 bases, 4 bases remained unmatched. Germline V CDR1 and CDR2: SGHVS, FNYEAQ. The CDR3 contains 14 residues. The PCR employed 60 Vbeta primers together with 13 Jbeta primers. Measured with immunoSEQ multiplex PCR; TCRdb has only the in-frame clones, and not every one. The sample consists of 150,000 to 200,000 clones, approximately 79% of them appearing once. The sequencing sample was made of PBMCs. J is TRBJ1-1 and V is TRBV7-6; TRBD1 aligns across 8 bases. The origin of this receptor is a woman in her twenties or thirties in good health and CMV-seropositive. The chain's CDR3 is CASSLVQGATEAFF. CDR3 bases: TGTGCCAGCAGCTTGGTCCAGGGGGCCACTGAAGCTTTCTTT. Supplemented by reference TRBV7-6 and TRBJ1-1, the full variable domain reads GAGVSQSPRYKVTKRGQDVALRCDPISGHVSLYWYRQALGQGPEFLTYFNYEAQQDKSGLPNDRFSAERPEGSISTLTIQRTEQRDSAMYRCASSLVQGATEAFFGQGTRLTVV.